Described below is a single TCR beta chain sequence and its context. Method: immunoSEQ multiplex PCR; TCRdb's copy keeps in-frame clones and lacks some. In the table there are over 130,000 clones, roughly four fifths of which are singletons. The sample originates from a study of blood T cell repertoires in COVID-19. Germline V lookup: CDR1 SGHRS, CDR2 YFSETQ. Trimming removed 0 bases from V and 0 bases from J, with 7 bases in between. This CDR3 is built from 15 residues. Source material: peripheral blood. The TCR was taken from a human donor in a cohort sampled during active COVID-19. This sequence joins TRBV5-1 and TRBJ2-1, with D tentatively TRBD1 (6 bases). CDR3 amino acids: CASSLGTASYNEQFF. CDR3 nucleotide sequence: TGCGCCAGCAGCTTGGGGACAGCCTCCTACAATGAGCAGTTCTTC.